The clone carrying this T cell receptor (beta chain) has just a few counts. The sample originates from a study of beta chain features in type 1 diabetes. Expressed TCRB transcripts were sequenced because the entire RNA isolate underwent reverse transcription. The assay was immunoSEQ multiplex PCR, and TCRdb's table has in-frame clones only and misses some. The sample lists about 330,000 clones; 9.5% to 12% were seen once. The receptor comes from a woman younger than 45 in good health. Source material: naive CD4+ T cells from blood.

The CDR3 region has the DNA TGTGCCAGCAGCATCGGGACAGGCTACGAGCAGTACTTC. This encodes CASSIGTGYEQYF. V gene TRBV7-2 combines with J gene TRBJ2-7; 8 nucleotides align to TRBD1. The CDR3 has 13 amino acids. After removal of 5 bases from V and 3 bases from J, the junction contained 3 bases not matched to a gene. Germline loops: CDR1 SGHTA, CDR2 FQGNSA.